These T cell receptor beta chains were read from a single sample in a study of blood T cell repertoires in COVID-19. The method was immunoSEQ multiplex PCR; TCRdb's version includes in-frame clones alone and lacks a portion of them. The sample includes fewer than 300,000 clones, more than 75% seen only once; the top ten take about 2.1%. The source material was PBMCs or T cells enriched from blood (not recorded which). The receptors stem from a woman between 40 and 55 years old with acute COVID-19. CDR3s include the opening cysteine and the closing phenylalanine or tryptophan. A D gene is named only where the DNA matches it firmly. Size is stated for part of the rows, as once, few or many counts, or as a class when the clone is expanded.

D	J	V	size	CDR3	DNA
NA	TRBJ2-5	TRBV3-1/TRBV3-2	NA	CASSQAGNRQETQYF	TGTGCCAGCAGCCAGGCGGGGAATCGGCAAGAGACCCAGTACTTC
NA	TRBJ2-1	TRBV5-1	NA	CASSLVPSYNEQFF	TGCGCCAGCAGCTTGGTCCCATCCTACAATGAGCAGTTCTTC
TRBD2	TRBJ2-1	TRBV5-1	once	CASSLTSGGFSSYNEQFF	TGCGCCAGCAGCTTGACTAGCGGGGGGTTTAGCTCCTACAATGAGCAGTTCTTC
NA	TRBJ2-7	TRBV4-3	few	CASSQDQGSSYEQYF	TGCGCCAGCAGCCAAGATCAGGGTAGCTCCTACGAGCAGTACTTC
TRBD2	TRBJ2-3	TRBV5-1	NA	CASSRGVQDTQYF	TGCGCCAGCTCCCGGGGGGTTCAAGATACGCAGTATTTT
TRBD1	TRBJ2-7	TRBV27	NA	CASRPRDSDFEQYF	TGTGCCAGCAGGCCCCGGGACAGTGATTTCGAGCAGTACTTC
NA	TRBJ2-1	TRBV7-9	once	CASSDDIVNEQFF	TGTGCCAGCAGCGACGACATCGTCAATGAGCAGTTCTTC
TRBD2	TRBJ2-1	TRBV24-1	NA	CATSDAWDLGTSGGDNEQFF	TGTGCCACCAGTGATGCTTGGGATTTAGGGACTAGCGGGGGGGACAATGAGCAGTTCTTC
NA	TRBJ2-7	TRBV6-4	NA	CASSDGPYEQYF	TGTGCCAGCAGTGACGGGCCCTACGAGCAGTACTTC
TRBD1	TRBJ2-6	TRBV27	once	CASSPSAPGQITSGANVLTF	TGTGCCAGCAGTCCCTCCGCCCCGGGACAGATAACCTCTGGGGCCAACGTCCTGACTTTC
TRBD1	TRBJ1-2	TRBV29-1	NA	CSVGQGRGINYGYTF	TGCAGCGTAGGACAGGGGAGGGGAATAAACTATGGCTACACCTTC
TRBD2	TRBJ2-5	TRBV3-1/TRBV3-2	NA	CASSSYTSGGKETQYF	TGTGCCAGCAGCTCGTATACTAGCGGGGGTAAAGAGACCCAGTACTTC
TRBD1	TRBJ1-5	TRBV19	NA	CASSTQGRENQPQHF	TGTGCCAGTAGTACACAGGGGCGAGAGAATCAGCCCCAGCATTTT
TRBD1	TRBJ2-4	TRBV10-3	NA	CAISESRDSNAKNIQYF	TGTGCCATCAGTGAGTCGAGGGACAGTAATGCCAAAAACATTCAGTACTTC
TRBD1	TRBJ1-5	TRBV27	NA	CASSPTPGQAQHF	TGTGCCAGCAGTCCTACCCCTGGACAGGCCCAGCATTTT
NA	TRBJ2-7	TRBV21-1	NA	CASRTAGRAEQYF	TGTGCCAGCAGGACAGCGGGCCGGGCCGAGCAGTACTTC
TRBD2	TRBJ2-3	TRBV7-3	NA	CASSAGTSGSTDTQYF	TGTGCCAGCAGCGCAGGGACTAGCGGGAGCACAGATACGCAGTATTTT
TRBD2	TRBJ2-1	TRBV5-4	NA	CASNVDSGANYNEQFF	TGTGCCAGCAACGTTGACAGCGGGGCAAACTACAATGAGCAGTTCTTC
NA	TRBJ1-2	TRBV30	NA	CAWSDYRFFYGYTF	TGTGCCTGGTCGGACTACAGATTTTTCTATGGCTACACCTTC
NA	TRBJ2-7	TRBV5-1	NA	CASSEGEFYEQYF	TGCGCCAGCAGCGAGGGGGAATTCTACGAGCAGTACTTC
NA	TRBJ1-2	TRBV10-1	NA	CASSVWGGKGYTF	TGCGCCAGCAGTGTTTGGGGAGGTAAAGGCTACACCTTC
NA	TRBJ2-7	TRBV27	NA	CASSLPRGVGTYEQYF	TGTGCCAGCAGTTTACCTCGGGGTGTGGGCACCTACGAGCAGTACTTC
TRBD2	TRBJ2-7	TRBV7-9	once	CASSLDGLAGAEQYF	TGTGCCAGCAGCTTAGATGGACTAGCGGGAGCCGAGCAGTACTTC
NA	TRBJ1-4	TRBV28	once	CASSLGRATNEKLFF	TGTGCCAGCAGTTTGGGGAGGGCCACTAATGAAAAACTGTTTTTT
TRBD2	TRBJ2-2	TRBV24-1	NA	CATSDLSGKNTGELFF	TGTGCCACCAGTGATTTGAGCGGGAAGAACACCGGGGAGCTGTTTTTT